This record concerns one T cell receptor beta chain sequence. These data belong to a study of OX40 agonist ivuxolimab in advanced cancers. Trimming took off 3 bases at V and 0 bases at J, with 3 bases between the two ends. The germline V gene encodes CDR1 GTSNPN and CDR2 SVGIG (reference sequence). CDR3 size: 12 residues. Sequencing was performed with immunoSEQ multiplex PCR; in TCRdb, only in-frame clones are kept and a portion is missing. The data show about 68,000 clones, around 80% seen once. The material was CD4+ or CD8+ T cells sorted from blood, obtained in a trial of the OX40 agonist ivuxolimab. The receptor's source is an adult with an advanced solid tumor such as melanoma, head and neck, liver or kidney cancer. The V gene is TRBV30, the J gene TRBJ1-3; the D is unclear. The CDR3 sequence is CAWRNSGNTIYF. For the CDR3, the DNA is TGTGCCTGGAGGAACTCTGGAAACACCATATATTTT.